The source of this T cell receptor (beta chain) is a study of blood T cell repertoires in COVID-19. For the study at large: PBMCs, B-cell-depleted T cells, or T cells were the source of the cDNA or gDNA that made up the material.

This table comes from immunoSEQ multiplex PCR, and its TCRdb copy is limited to in-frame clones, with some not included. The data contain under 250,000 clones, around 86% of them seen just once; the ten biggest clones take up under 14%. Germline V CDR1 and CDR2: SGHAT, FQDESV (reference sequence). Unmatched junction bases numbered 3, after V lost 1 base and J lost 0 bases. The CDR3 runs 16 residues. The table lists this clone with a count of one. Seattle cases were enrolled at active infection and followed longitudinally. The specimen sequenced was peripheral blood. The chain employs TRBV11-1 and TRBJ2-3, with 8 positions matching TRBD2. This TCR was sampled from a man between 45 and 60 years old with COVID-19, enrolled during active disease. CDR3 protein: CASSLGLAGSTDTQYF. CDR3 bases: TGTGCCAGCAGCTTAGGTCTAGCGGGTAGCACAGATACGCAGTATTTT. The full variable domain, in which reference TRBV11-1 and TRBJ2-3 provide the parts outside the CDR3, is EAEVAQSPRYKITEKSQAVAFWCDPISGHATLYWYRQILGQGPELLVQFQDESVVDDSQLPKDRFSAERLKGVDSTLKIQPAELGDSAMYLCASSLGLAGSTDTQYFGPGTRLTVL.